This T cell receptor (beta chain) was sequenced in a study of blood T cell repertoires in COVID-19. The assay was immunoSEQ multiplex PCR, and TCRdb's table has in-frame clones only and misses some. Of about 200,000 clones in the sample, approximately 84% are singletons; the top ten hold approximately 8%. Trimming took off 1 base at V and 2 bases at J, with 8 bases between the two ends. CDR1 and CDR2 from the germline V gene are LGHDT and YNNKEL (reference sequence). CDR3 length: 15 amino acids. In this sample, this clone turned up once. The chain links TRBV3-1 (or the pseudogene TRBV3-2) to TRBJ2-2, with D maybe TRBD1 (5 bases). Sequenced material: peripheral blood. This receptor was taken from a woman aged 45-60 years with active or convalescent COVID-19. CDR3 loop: CASSQGQLNTGELFF. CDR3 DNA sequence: TGTGCCAGCAGCCAAGGACAGCTTAACACCGGGGAGCTGTTTTTT.